Listed below are T cell receptor beta chains from one sample, sequenced in a study of T cells in Graves' hyperthyroidism and ophthalmopathy. Each CDR3 protein gets one entry after TCRdb re-called the multiplex PCR reads with MiXCR. This table holds around 35,000 distinct CDR3 sequences, about 53% found once. Sequences were obtained from blood. Source of these receptors: a middle-aged woman with Graves' ophthalmopathy. The CDR3 runs from the conserved cysteine through the conserved F or W. Each record gives: V gene, clone size, J gene, D gene, CDR3 protein, CDR3 DNA. D genes are given only for firm matches. Rows may omit the clone size; those that give it use once, few, many or a size class.

>TRBV5-1|NA|TRBJ1-5|NA
CAYLLNQGQNQPQHF
TGCGCCTACTTACTGAACCAGGGGCAGAATCAGCCCCAGCACTTT
>TRBV29-1|once|TRBJ2-1|NA
CSVSQTSVYFCAISLGNEQFF
NA
>TRBV7-8|once|TRBJ2-7|TRBD1
CASSSLNLRTGNYEQYF
TGTGCCAGCAGCTCCCTCAACTTACGGACAGGAAACTACGAGCAGTACTTC
>TRBV7-2|NA|TRBJ2-5|NA
CASSLDWETQYF
TGTGCCAGCAGCTTAGATTGGGAGACCCAGTACTTC
>TRBV10-2|many|TRBJ2-4|NA
CASSVRGAVDIQYF
TGCGCCAGCAGTGTCCGGGGGGCCGTGGACATTCAGTACTTC
>TRBV5-1|many|TRBJ2-1|NA
CASSFGGGGNEQFF
TGCGCCAGCAGCTTTGGGGGAGGGGGCAATGAGCAGTTCTTC
>TRBV5-1|many|TRBJ2-3|NA
CASSLAHIEGTDTQYF
TGCGCCAGCAGCTTGGCGCACATTGAGGGCACAGATACGCAGTATTTT
>TRBV20-1|NA|TRBJ2-7|NA
CSARGGLSPYEQYF
TGCAGTGCTAGAGGGGGGCTTTCCCCCTACGAGCAGTACTTC
>TRBV7-2|many|TRBJ2-5|TRBD2
CASSLLLAAETQYF
TGTGCCAGCAGCTTATTACTAGCGGCGGAGACCCAGTACTTC
>TRBV5-6|NA|TRBJ2-7|NA
CASSLGDTRGYEQYF
TGTGCCAGCAGCCTCGGGGACACAAGGGGGTACGAGCAGTACTTC
>TRBV19|NA|TRBJ1-3|NA
CVSVMGNTIYF
TGCGTCAGCGTAATGGGAAACACCATATATTTT
>TRBV5-6|NA|TRBJ1-1|NA
CASSPGVIGYTEAFF
TGTGCCAGCAGCCCGGGGGTTATCGGGTACACTGAAGCTTTCTTT
>TRBV5-5|many|TRBJ2-3|TRBD2
CASSLQRGGRADTQYF
TGTGCCAGCAGCCTACAGCGGGGGGGCCGAGCAGATACGCAGTATTTT
>TRBV5-1|NA|TRBJ2-5|TRBD1
CASSLAATGGPTQETQYF
TGCGCCAGCAGCTTGGCCGCGACAGGGGGCCCCACCCAAGAGACCCAGTACTTC
>TRBV28|many|TRBJ1-5|NA
CASRIRTGFNQPQHF
TGTGCCAGCAGAATCCGGACGGGATTTAATCAGCCCCAGCATTTT
>TRBV3-1|many|TRBJ1-2|NA
CASSQISQGYTF
TGTGCCAGCAGCCAAATCTCTCAGGGCTACACCTTC
>TRBV19|NA|TRBJ1-5|NA
CASSLRTGSSNQPQHF
TGTGCCAGTAGTCTCAGGACCGGGAGTAGCAATCAGCCCCAGCATTTT
>TRBV19|many|TRBJ1-5|NA
CASSKMSGTQPQHF
TGTGCCAGTAGTAAAATGTCGGGGACCCAGCCCCAGCATTTT
>TRBV20-1|NA|TRBJ2-1|NA
CSAERGNEQFF
TGCAGTGCTGAACGGGGGAATGAGCAGTTCTTC
>TRBV20-1|NA|TRBJ1-2|TRBD1
CSAIRQGGAGYTF
TGCAGTGCTATCCGACAGGGCGGCGCAGGCTACACCTTC
>TRBV4-3|NA|TRBJ2-5|NA
CASSQDWQGETQYF
TGCGCCAGCAGCCAAGATTGGCAGGGGGAGACCCAGTACTTC
>TRBV9|NA|TRBJ2-1|NA
CASSVTDTQFF
TGTGCCAGCAGCGTCACAGATACGCAGTTCTTC
>TRBV5-6|NA|TRBJ1-2|NA
CASSLVGIYGYTF
TGTGCCAGCAGCTTGGTGGGAATCTATGGCTACACCTTC
>TRBV5-1|many|TRBJ2-4|NA
CASSFDGMNIQYF
TGCGCCAGCAGCTTTGACGGGATGAACATTCAGTACTTC
>TRBV9|once|TRBJ2-3|NA
CASGRDTQYF
TGTGCCAGCGGCAGGGATACGCAGTATTTT
>TRBV7-3|NA|TRBJ1-1|NA
CVSSLRPRDFHTEAFF
TGTGTCAGCAGCTTAAGGCCCCGGGACTTCCACACTGAAGCTTTCTTT
>TRBV7-9|NA|TRBJ1-1|TRBD1
CASSGRTGNEAFF
TGTGCCAGCAGCGGCAGGACAGGGAATGAAGCTTTCTTT
>TRBV12-3/TRBV12-4|many|TRBJ1-1|NA
CARTYSRNTEAFF
TGTGCCAGAACATACTCGAGGAACACTGAAGCTTTCTTT
>TRBV5-6|many|TRBJ2-3|NA
CASSPKGTDTQYF
TGTGCCAGCAGCCCCAAGGGAACGGATACGCAGTATTTT
>TRBV6-6|NA|TRBJ2-3|TRBD2
CASSGTSGGTQYF
TGTGCCAGCAGTGGGACTAGCGGGGGGACGCAGTATTTT
>TRBV6-5|once|TRBJ1-1|NA
CASSEGARTEAFF
TGTGCCAGCAGTGAAGGAGCCCGCACTGAAGCTTTCTTT
>TRBV20-1|NA|TRBJ2-5|NA
CSARRRAGETQYF
TGCAGTGCTAGGCGACGAGCCGGGGAGACCCAGTACTTC
>TRBV20-1|medium-sized|TRBJ1-2|TRBD1
CSARVRRTGDTF
TGCAGTGCTAGAGTTAGAAGGACAGGCGACACCTTC
>TRBV7-2|NA|TRBJ1-6|NA
CASSPRYPTNSPLHF
TGTGCCAGCAGCCCCCGGTACCCGACAAATTCACCCCTCCACTTT
>TRBV6-2/TRBV6-3|many|TRBJ1-1|NA
CASSIYREAFF
TGTGCCAGCAGTATCTACAGGGAAGCTTTCTTT
>TRBV10-3|many|TRBJ2-2|TRBD2
CAISAGGGVDTGELFF
TGTGCCATCAGTGCGGGCGGGGGGGTTGACACCGGGGAGCTGTTTTTT
>TRBV19|NA|TRBJ1-5|NA
CASTTGSNQPQHF
TGTGCCAGCACAACAGGGAGCAATCAGCCCCAGCATTTT
>TRBV24-1|few|TRBJ2-3|TRBD1
CATSELRQGRYTQYF
TGTGCCACCAGTGAGCTAAGACAGGGACGATATACGCAGTATTTT
>TRBV27|many|TRBJ2-7|TRBD1
CASSAYPRDRVSEQYF
TGTGCCAGCAGTGCCTACCCCCGGGACAGGGTAAGCGAGCAGTACTTC
>TRBV6-1|many|TRBJ2-2|TRBD2
CASVNSGGAGTGELFF
TGTGCCAGCGTAAATAGCGGGGGGGCCGGCACCGGGGAGCTGTTTTTT
>TRBV6-2/TRBV6-3|many|TRBJ2-2|TRBD2
CASSPASGGGGELFF
TGTGCCAGCAGTCCTGCTAGCGGGGGCGGCGGGGAGCTGTTTTTT
>TRBV7-2|NA|TRBJ2-1|NA
CASSLIRAWQFF
TGTGCCAGCAGCTTGATTAGGGCATGGCAGTTCTTC